This entry concerns a single TCR beta chain. What it binds is not known. The patients all showed relapse after autologous stem cell transplantation, while their brentuximab vedotin exposure varied. The source of the sample is a study of PD-1 blockade in classical Hodgkin lymphoma. Study-level points and caveats: Diversity in CD4+ TCRs, unlike that measured in CD8+ TCRs, had risen significantly by C4D1.

The data were produced by immunoSEQ multiplex PCR, yet TCRdb's version contains in-frame clones alone and is incomplete. The repertoire includes fewer than 70,000 clones, 88% of them detected once, and under 6.5% sits in the top ten. V lost 8 bases and J 3 bases, leaving 16 bases between the germline ends. The CDR3 consists of 14 residues. Looked up from germline, CDR1 is MNHNY and CDR2 is SVGAGI (reference sequence). The chain employs TRBV6-6 and TRBJ1-2; a possible D gene is TRBD1 (5 bases). The sequence was obtained from a human donor with classical Hodgkin lymphoma. Specimen: peripheral blood mononuclear cells (PBMCs), collected before the second cycle of nivolumab. CDR3 nucleotides: TGTGCCAGCGTCCAGGGTATGTGGGACTATGGCTACACCTTC. It yields the protein CASVQGMWDYGYTF.